Shown below are 15 T cell receptor beta chains from a single sample sequenced in a study of blood T cell repertoires in COVID-19. Clones were read by immunoSEQ multiplex PCR, and TCRdb kept only the in-frame ones, dropping some. This sample has 310,000 or so clones, with 87% found just once. The specimen was PBMCs or T cells enriched from blood (not recorded which). The receptors were sampled from a woman aged 40 to 50 who had recovered from COVID-19.

The chain recombines TRBV11-2 with TRBJ1-3; D uncertain. The germline V gene has CDR1 SGHAT and CDR2 FQNNGV. V dropped 1 base and J dropped 0 bases, with 7 bases sitting between them. CDR3 length: 15 amino acids. The CDR3 sequence is CASSLGHPSGNTIYF. The CDR3 DNA follows: TGTGCCAGCAGCTTAGGACACCCCTCTGGAAACACCATATATTTT.

The V and J genes are TRBV4-3 and TRBJ1-4, with unresolved D. Germline assignment: CDR1 LGHNA and CDR2 YSLEER. The CDR3 runs 15 residues. V was shortened by 4 bases and J by 3 bases, with 12 bases between the two germline ends. This chain's CDR3 is CASSPQAVSNEKLFF. In nucleotides, the CDR3 is TGCGCCAGCAGCCCCCAAGCGGTTTCTAATGAAAAACTGTTTTTT.

The rearrangement links TRBV19 to TRBJ1-2, with D hard to call. The CDR3 has 13 amino acids. V shed 6 bases and J shed 6 bases, with 14 bases lying between them. Germline V gene data show CDR1 as LNHDA and CDR2 as SQIVND (reference sequence). The CDR3: CASRALAADGYTF. The CDR3 bases are TGTGCCAGTAGGGCCTTAGCGGCGGATGGCTACACCTTC.

The J gene is TRBJ2-7, the V gene TRBV7-9; tentatively, D is TRBD2 (6 bases). Germline CDR1 reads SEHNR; CDR2 reads FQNEAQ (reference sequence). The CDR3 consists of 13 residues. Here the CDR3 reads CASRGNRIGEQYF. CDR3 in DNA: TGTGCGTCGCGCGGGAACCGCATCGGCGAGCAGTACTTC.

CDR3 protein: CASSYSGGINQPQHF. In DNA form, the CDR3 reads TGTGCCAGCAGTTACTCAGGGGGCATCAATCAGCCCCAGCATTTT. The V and J genes are TRBV6-2 or TRBV6-3 and TRBJ1-5; 7 bases are shared with TRBD1. Per germline, CDR1 MNHEY and CDR2 SVGEGT. V lost 0 bases and J lost 3; bases outside the gene matches: 2. There are 15 residues in the CDR3.

The chain links TRBV7-3 to TRBJ1-4; 10 nucleotides line up with TRBD1. The J segment lost 4 bases and the V segment lost 5 bases, leaving 16 bases of the junction unmatched. The length of the CDR3 is 19 residues. Germline V gene data show CDR1 as SGHTA and CDR2 as FQGTGA. The CDR3 loop reads CASSPGARQGAAHNEKLFF. The CDR3 nucleotides are TGTGCCAGCAGCCCCGGCGCGCGACAGGGGGCGGCCCATAATGAAAAACTGTTTTTT.

V is TRBV19 and J is TRBJ1-1; no clear D gene. Trimming removed 7 bases from V and 4 bases from J, with 13 bases in between. Germline CDR1 reads LNHDA; CDR2 reads SQIVND (reference sequence). CDR3 size: 13 residues. As DNA, the CDR3 is TGTGCCAGTAATAAACACGAGGGCACTGAAGCTTTCTTT. Protein: CASNKHEGTEAFF.

V gene TRBV4-1 combines with J gene TRBJ1-2, with D unclear. Germline CDR1 reads MGHRA; CDR2 reads YSYEKL. V dropped 1 base and J dropped 2 bases, with 11 bases sitting between them. This CDR3 is built from 15 residues. CDR3 sequence: CASSQGANLNYGYTF. Here the CDR3 DNA reads TGCGCCAGCAGCCAAGGAGCAAACCTAAACTATGGCTACACCTTC.

This chain joins TRBV3-1 (or the pseudogene TRBV3-2) and TRBJ1-4; possible D gene TRBD1, 6 bases. Trimming removed 4 bases at V and 8 bases at J, with 11 bases between. Germline V gene lookup returns CDR1 LGHDT and CDR2 YNNKEL (reference sequence). The CDR3 spans 13 residues. The CDR3: CASSLRQGEKLFF. The CDR3 DNA reads as TGTGCCAGCAGCCTTCGCCAGGGGGAAAAACTGTTTTTT.

The chain joins TRBV5-4 to TRBJ2-5, with D uncertain. The V and J ends lost 0 bases and 7 bases respectively, with 19 bases between them. The germline gives CDR1 SGHNT, CDR2 YYREEE (reference sequence). This CDR3 has 16 amino acids. The CDR3, as DNA: TGTGCCAGCAGCTTGGATGGCGGCCCGCGACGTGGGACCCAGTACTTC. Translating gives CASSLDGGPRRGTQYF.

The rearrangement links TRBV27 to TRBJ2-2, with TRBD2 matching over 12 bases. J was trimmed by 4 bases and V by 7 bases; bases with no gene match: 7. Germline CDR1 MNHEY, CDR2 SMNVEV (reference sequence). CDR3 length: 16 residues. The CDR3 here is CASTSGLAGLTGELFF. CDR3 bases: TGTGCCAGCACATCCGGACTAGCGGGACTCACCGGGGAGCTGTTTTTT.

The chain joins TRBV5-1 to TRBJ2-3; the match to TRBD2 covers 8 bases. V lost 7 bases to trimming and J lost 1 base; unmatched junction nucleotides: 5. The CDR3 totals 14 residues. The V gene's germline CDR1 is SGHRS and CDR2 YFSETQ. Here the CDR3 DNA reads TGCGCCAGCCACCCGGGGGGGGGCACAGATACGCAGTATTTT. Its protein is CASHPGGGTDTQYF.

This chain connects TRBV7-2 to TRBJ2-2; D might be TRBD2 (6 bases). Germline V gene lookup returns CDR1 SGHTA and CDR2 FQGNSA. The CDR3 totals 15 residues. The V and J ends lost 5 bases and 7 bases respectively, with 17 bases between them. DNA for the CDR3: TGTGCCAGCAGCGCGGGACTCATTCCCAACGGGGAGCTGTTTTTT. It specifies CASSAGLIPNGELFF.

The V and J genes are TRBV19 and TRBJ1-5, with TRBD1 identical over 10 bases. The CDR3 runs to 15 residues. The V and J ends lost 7 bases and 6 bases, in that order; junction bases with no gene match: 9. Germline V gene data show CDR1 as LNHDA and CDR2 as SQIVND (reference sequence). CDR3 loop: CASTNVGDRGQPQHF. Here the CDR3 DNA reads TGTGCCAGTACCAACGTGGGGGACAGGGGTCAGCCCCAGCATTTT.

This chain connects TRBV10-1 to TRBJ2-3; 9 positions agree with TRBD1. In germline, CDR1 is WNHNN, CDR2 SYGVQD (reference sequence). CDR3 size: 16 residues. Losses at the gene ends were 2 bases for V and 4 bases for J; bases not matched to a gene: 7. CDR3 DNA sequence: TGCGCCAGCAGTGAGACGGGACAGGGCGCCGCAGATACGCAGTATTTT. Protein product: CASSETGQGAADTQYF.